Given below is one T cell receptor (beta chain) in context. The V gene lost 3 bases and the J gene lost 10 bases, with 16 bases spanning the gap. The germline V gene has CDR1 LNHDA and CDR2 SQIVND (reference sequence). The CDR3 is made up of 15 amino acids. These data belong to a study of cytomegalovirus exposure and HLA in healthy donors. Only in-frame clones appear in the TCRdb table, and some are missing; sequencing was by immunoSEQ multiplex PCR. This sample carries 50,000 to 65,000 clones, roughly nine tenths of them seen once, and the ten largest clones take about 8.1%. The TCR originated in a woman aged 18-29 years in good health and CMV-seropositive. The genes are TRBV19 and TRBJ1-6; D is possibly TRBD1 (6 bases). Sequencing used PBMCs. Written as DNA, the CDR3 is TGTGCCAGTAGTATCCGGACAGATACAGGGTCACCCCTCCACTTT. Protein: CASSIRTDTGSPLHF. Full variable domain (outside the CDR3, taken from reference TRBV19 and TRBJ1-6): DGGITQSPKYLFRKEGQNVTLSCEQNLNHDAMYWYRQDPGQGLRLIYYSQIVNDFQKGDIAEGYSVSREKKESFPLTVTSAQKNPTAFYLCASSIRTDTGSPLHFGNGTRLTVT.